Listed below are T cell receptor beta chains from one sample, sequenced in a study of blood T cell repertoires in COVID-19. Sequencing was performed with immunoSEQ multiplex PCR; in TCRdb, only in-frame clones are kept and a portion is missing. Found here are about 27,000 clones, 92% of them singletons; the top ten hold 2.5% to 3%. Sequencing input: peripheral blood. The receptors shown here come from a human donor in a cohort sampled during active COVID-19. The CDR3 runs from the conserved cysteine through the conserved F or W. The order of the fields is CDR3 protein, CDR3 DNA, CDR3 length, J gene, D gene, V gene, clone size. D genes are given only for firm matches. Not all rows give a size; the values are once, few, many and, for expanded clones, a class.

CASSPWREAGELFF | TGTGCCAGCTCACCATGGAGGGAGGCCGGGGAGCTGTTTTTT | 14 | TRBJ2-2 | - | TRBV18 | few
CASSPSRLQPQHF | TGTGCCAGCAGCCCCTCACGGTTGCAGCCCCAGCATTTT | 13 | TRBJ1-5 | - | TRBV3-1/TRBV3-2 | -
CASSVLSGFASYEQYF | TGTGCCAGCAGTGTGCTCTCCGGTTTCGCCTCCTACGAGCAGTACTTC | 16 | TRBJ2-7 | - | TRBV2 | -
CASSLALRGPGTDTQYF | TGCGCCAGCAGCTTGGCACTCAGGGGGCCCGGCACAGATACGCAGTATTTT | 17 | TRBJ2-3 | TRBD1 | TRBV5-1 | once
CASSQEDRSGETQYF | TGCGCCAGCAGCCAGGAGGACAGGTCGGGAGAGACCCAGTACTTC | 15 | TRBJ2-5 | TRBD1 | TRBV4-1 | -
CASTSQGAPTDTQYF | TGTGCCAGCACCTCGCAGGGGGCGCCCACAGATACGCAGTATTTT | 15 | TRBJ2-3 | TRBD1 | TRBV28 | -
CANFLTPPGPEEEEAFF | TGTGCCAACTTCCTCACTCCGCCGGGTCCGGAAGAGGAGGAAGCTTTCTTT | 17 | TRBJ1-1 | - | TRBV6-4 | -
CASSSNRDRAYEQYF | TGTGCCAGCAGCTCCAACCGGGACAGGGCCTACGAGCAGTACTTC | 15 | TRBJ2-7 | TRBD1 | TRBV5-4 | -
CASGTPTGNGYTF | TGTGCCAGCGGAACACCCACAGGGAATGGCTACACCTTC | 13 | TRBJ1-2 | - | TRBV7-3 | -
CASSLDLAAGNEQFF | TGTGCCAGCTCACTAGATCTAGCAGCAGGCAATGAGCAGTTCTTC | 15 | TRBJ2-1 | - | TRBV18 | -
CSVHPRDRTEAFF | TGCAGCGTCCATCCCAGGGATCGGACTGAAGCTTTCTTT | 13 | TRBJ1-1 | - | TRBV29-1 | -
CASSLGGEGEKLFF | TGCGCCAGCAGTTTAGGGGGCGAAGGGGAAAAACTGTTTTTT | 14 | TRBJ1-4 | TRBD1 | TRBV5-1 | -
CASSRPGGGDEKLFF | TGTGCCAGCAGCCGACCTGGGGGGGGAGATGAAAAACTGTTTTTT | 15 | TRBJ1-4 | - | TRBV2 | -
CASSAGGGQARETQYF | TGCGCCAGCAGCGCTGGGGGCGGACAGGCACGTGAGACCCAGTACTTC | 16 | TRBJ2-5 | TRBD1 | TRBV5-1 | -
CASSPLSTGIIYEQYF | TGTGCCAGCTCACCCCTTTCAACAGGGATCATTTACGAGCAGTACTTC | 16 | TRBJ2-7 | - | TRBV18 | -
CASSLGAGTEAFF | TGTGCCAGCAGCTTAGGGGCGGGGACTGAAGCTTTCTTT | 13 | TRBJ1-1 | - | TRBV7-9 | -
CASSPLGGGSGELFF | TGTGCCAGCAGCCCCTTGGGGGGGGGCTCCGGGGAGCTGTTTTTT | 15 | TRBJ2-2 | - | TRBV14 | medium-sized
CASSSQGNEKLFF | TGTGCCAGCAGTTCACAGGGCAATGAAAAACTGTTTTTT | 13 | TRBJ1-4 | - | TRBV6-6 | -
CASKGTGIYNEQFF | TGCGCCAGCAAGGGGACAGGTATATACAATGAGCAGTTCTTC | 14 | TRBJ2-1 | TRBD1 | TRBV5-1 | -
CASSFQGTSNTEAFF | TGTGCCAGCAGTTTCCAGGGGACATCGAACACTGAAGCTTTCTTT | 15 | TRBJ1-1 | - | TRBV28 | -
CASSQSEDRAKSDYGYTF | TGCGCCAGCAGTCAATCGGAGGACCGAGCGAAATCCGACTATGGCTACACCTTC | 18 | TRBJ1-2 | - | TRBV23-1 | -
CASTLQGPYEQYF | TGTGCCAGCACCCTACAGGGGCCCTACGAGCAGTACTTC | 13 | TRBJ2-7 | TRBD1 | TRBV7-9 | once
CASSQDQEGWNSPLHF | TGTGCCAGCAGCCAAGATCAGGAGGGCTGGAATTCACCCCTCCACTTT | 16 | TRBJ1-6 | - | TRBV14 | -
CASSSGQGARGYTF | TGTGCCAGCAGCTCGGGACAGGGGGCAAGGGGCTACACCTTC | 14 | TRBJ1-2 | TRBD1 | TRBV7-9 | -
CASSFPFRLAGRADTQYF | TGTGCCAGCAGCTTTCCCTTTAGACTAGCGGGGAGGGCAGATACGCAGTATTTT | 18 | TRBJ2-3 | TRBD2 | TRBV11-2 | -
CASSSGQNYGYTF | TGTGCCAGCAGCTCGGGACAGAACTATGGCTACACCTTC | 13 | TRBJ1-2 | TRBD1 | TRBV7-9 | few
CASGTGHTDTQYF | TGTGCCAGCGGTACAGGTCACACAGATACGCAGTATTTT | 13 | TRBJ2-3 | - | TRBV6-4 | few
CASSPPTGWDYGYTF | TGTGCCAGCAGTCCGCCGACAGGGTGGGACTATGGCTACACCTTC | 15 | TRBJ1-2 | TRBD1 | TRBV28 | -
CASSSGLARHIQYF | TGTGCCAGCAGTTCAGGACTAGCGAGGCACATTCAGTACTTC | 14 | TRBJ2-4 | TRBD2 | TRBV28 | once
CASSSDRSGNQPQHF | TGTGCCAGCAGCTCCGACAGGTCCGGGAATCAGCCCCAGCATTTT | 15 | TRBJ1-5 | - | TRBV2 | -
CASSLTGNQPQHF | TGTGCCAGCAGTTTGACAGGCAATCAGCCCCAGCATTTT | 13 | TRBJ1-5 | - | TRBV6-2/TRBV6-3 | -
CASRGYGSEKLFF | TGTGCCAGCCGCGGATACGGTAGCGAAAAACTGTTTTTT | 13 | TRBJ1-4 | - | TRBV12-3/TRBV12-4 | -
CSVELPGGGQPQHF | TGCAGCGTTGAACTTCCAGGGGGCGGTCAGCCCCAGCATTTT | 14 | TRBJ1-5 | TRBD1 | TRBV29-1 | -
CASSPLGGAYTDTQYF | TGTGCCAGCAGCCCCTTAGGGGGGGCTTACACAGATACGCAGTATTTT | 16 | TRBJ2-3 | - | TRBV3-1/TRBV3-2 | -
CATSREAYNSPLHF | TGTGCCACATCCCGGGAGGCCTATAATTCACCCCTCCACTTT | 14 | TRBJ1-6 | - | TRBV6-4 | -
CTQRGQVPNQETQYF | TGCACGCAGCGGGGGCAGGTGCCCAACCAAGAGACCCAGTACTTC | 15 | TRBJ2-5 | TRBD2 | TRBV23-1 | -
CASSLGGTSYNSPLHF | TGCGCCAGCAGCTTGGGGGGGACAAGCTATAATTCACCCCTCCACTTT | 16 | TRBJ1-6 | - | TRBV5-1 | -
CASSRAGGNQPQHF | TGTGCCAGCAGCCGAGCGGGGGGTAATCAGCCCCAGCATTTT | 14 | TRBJ1-5 | - | TRBV5-5 | -
CASSEAWGTGNFYGYTF | TGTGCCAGCAGTGAAGCATGGGGGACAGGGAATTTCTATGGCTACACCTTC | 17 | TRBJ1-2 | TRBD1 | TRBV6-1 | -
CASARDTTDTQYF | TGTGCCAGCGCTCGGGACACCACAGATACGCAGTATTTT | 13 | TRBJ2-3 | - | TRBV7-9 | -
CASSLAASSFNGYTF | TGCGCCAGCAGCTTGGCCGCTAGCTCCTTCAATGGCTACACCTTC | 15 | TRBJ1-2 | - | TRBV5-1 | -
CASSLGQGNHEQYF | TGCGCCAGCAGTTTGGGACAGGGAAACCACGAGCAGTACTTC | 14 | TRBJ2-7 | TRBD1 | TRBV5-1 | -
CASSPTTSGGKETQYF | TGCGCCAGCAGCCCGACGACTAGCGGGGGGAAAGAGACCCAGTACTTC | 16 | TRBJ2-5 | TRBD2 | TRBV4-1 | -
CASSLQVSPGANVLTF | TGCGCCAGCAGCTTACAGGTTTCTCCTGGGGCCAACGTCCTGACTTTC | 16 | TRBJ2-6 | - | TRBV5-1 | -
CASQTSGGEETQYF | TGTGCCAGCCAGACTAGCGGGGGGGAAGAGACCCAGTACTTC | 14 | TRBJ2-5 | TRBD2 | TRBV27 | -
CASSPGGIKNEQFF | TGTGCCAGCTCACCAGGGGGGATTAAAAATGAGCAGTTCTTC | 14 | TRBJ2-1 | - | TRBV18 | -
CASSALSSGRFRTDTQYF | TGTGCCAGCAGCGCACTAAGTAGCGGGAGATTTCGCACAGATACGCAGTATTTT | 18 | TRBJ2-3 | TRBD2 | TRBV9 | -
CASVGQGREQYF | TGCGCCAGCGTGGGACAGGGCCGCGAGCAGTACTTC | 12 | TRBJ2-7 | TRBD1 | TRBV5-1 | -
CASSYSLGDTQYF | TGTGCCAGCAGTTACTCCCTAGGTGATACGCAGTATTTT | 13 | TRBJ2-3 | - | TRBV6-2/TRBV6-3 | -
CASSLTDGHYEQYF | TGCGCCAGCAGCTTGACGGACGGACACTACGAGCAGTACTTC | 14 | TRBJ2-7 | - | TRBV5-1 | -
CASLDRVVTNEQFF | TGTGCCAGCCTGGACAGGGTGGTAACGAATGAGCAGTTCTTC | 14 | TRBJ2-1 | TRBD1 | TRBV28 | -
CASSQGQGTTYEQYF | TGTGCCAGCAGCCAAGGCCAGGGCACGACCTACGAGCAGTACTTC | 15 | TRBJ2-7 | - | TRBV14 | once
CASSLAWAITF | TGTGCCAGCAGCTTAGCGTGGGCAATAACCTTC | 11 | TRBJ1-2 | - | TRBV7-2 | -
CASSQAGTEAFF | TGTGCCAGCAGCCAAGCGGGGACTGAAGCTTTCTTT | 12 | TRBJ1-1 | - | TRBV14 | -
CASSPPQGQPQHF | TGTGCCAGCAGCCCCCCGCAGGGTCAGCCCCAGCATTTT | 13 | TRBJ1-5 | - | TRBV7-2 | -
CASSPDRDNEQFF | TGTGCCAGCAGCCCCGACAGGGACAATGAGCAGTTCTTC | 13 | TRBJ2-1 | TRBD1 | TRBV5-4 | few
CASGAPGQGVGYTEAFF | TGTGCTAGTGGTGCTCCGGGACAGGGAGTCGGGTACACTGAAGCTTTCTTT | 17 | TRBJ1-1 | TRBD1 | TRBV12-5 | -
CASSPRSGANYGYTF | TGTGCCAGCTCACCAAGGTCAGGGGCTAACTATGGCTACACCTTC | 15 | TRBJ1-2 | - | TRBV18 | -
CASSLGVNEQFF | TGTGCCAGCAGCTTAGGCGTAAATGAGCAGTTCTTC | 12 | TRBJ2-1 | - | TRBV11-3 | -
CASSQYSNQPQHF | TGTGCCAGTAGTCAGTATAGCAATCAGCCCCAGCATTTT | 13 | TRBJ1-5 | - | TRBV19 | once